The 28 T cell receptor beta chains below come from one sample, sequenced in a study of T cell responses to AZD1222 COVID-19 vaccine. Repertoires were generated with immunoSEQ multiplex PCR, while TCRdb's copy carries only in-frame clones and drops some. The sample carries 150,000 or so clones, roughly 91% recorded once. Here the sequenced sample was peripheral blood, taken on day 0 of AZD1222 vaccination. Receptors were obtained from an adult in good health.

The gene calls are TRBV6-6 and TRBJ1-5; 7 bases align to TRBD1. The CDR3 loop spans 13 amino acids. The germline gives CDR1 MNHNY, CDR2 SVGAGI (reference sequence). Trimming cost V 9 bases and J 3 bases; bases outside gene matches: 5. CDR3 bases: TGTGCCAGTGGGGGACAGTCCAATCAGCCCCAGCATTTT. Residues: CASGGQSNQPQHF.

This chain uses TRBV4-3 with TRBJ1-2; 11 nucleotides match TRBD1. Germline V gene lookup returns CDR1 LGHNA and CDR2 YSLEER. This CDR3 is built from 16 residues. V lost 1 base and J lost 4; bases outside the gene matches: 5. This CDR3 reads CASSQGGTGGSYGYTF. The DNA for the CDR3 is TGCGCCAGCAGCCAAGGGGGGACAGGGGGGAGCTATGGCTACACCTTC.

Here the CDR3 DNA reads TGTGCCAGCAGCAGACAGGGGGTCTCTGGAAACACCATATATTTT. It is translated as CASSRQGVSGNTIYF. The chain recombines TRBV3-1 (or the pseudogene TRBV3-2) with TRBJ1-3; 9 positions match TRBD1. The J segment lost 0 bases and the V segment lost 5 bases, leaving 2 bases of the junction unmatched. The CDR3 consists of 15 residues. Germline CDR1 and CDR2: LGHDT and YNNKEL (reference sequence).

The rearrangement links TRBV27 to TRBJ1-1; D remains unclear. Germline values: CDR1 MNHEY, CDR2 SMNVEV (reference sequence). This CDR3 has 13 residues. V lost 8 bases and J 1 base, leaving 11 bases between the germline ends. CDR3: CASSNSENTEAFF. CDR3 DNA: TGTGCCAGCTCTAACTCAGAGAACACTGAAGCTTTCTTT.

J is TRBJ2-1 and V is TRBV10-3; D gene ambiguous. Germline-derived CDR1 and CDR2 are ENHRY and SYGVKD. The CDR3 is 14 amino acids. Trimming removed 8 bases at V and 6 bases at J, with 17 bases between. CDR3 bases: TGTGCCATCTCGGTGGGCCTCGCGAGCAATGAGCAGTTCTTC. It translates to CAISVGLASNEQFF.

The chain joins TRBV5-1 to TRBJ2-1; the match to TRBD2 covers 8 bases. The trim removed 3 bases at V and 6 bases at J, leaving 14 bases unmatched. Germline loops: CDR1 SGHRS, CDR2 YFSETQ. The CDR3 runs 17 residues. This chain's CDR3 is CASSSRGGQSPSNEQFF. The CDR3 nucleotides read TGCGCCAGCAGCTCCCGGGGGGGCCAATCCCCTTCCAATGAGCAGTTCTTC.

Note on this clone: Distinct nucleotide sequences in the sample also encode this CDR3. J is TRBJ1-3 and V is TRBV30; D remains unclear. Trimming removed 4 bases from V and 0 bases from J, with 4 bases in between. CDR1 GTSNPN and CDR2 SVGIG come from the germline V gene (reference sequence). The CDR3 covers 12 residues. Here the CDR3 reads CAWTGSGNTIYF. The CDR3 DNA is TGTGCCTGGACTGGCTCTGGAAACACCATATATTTT.

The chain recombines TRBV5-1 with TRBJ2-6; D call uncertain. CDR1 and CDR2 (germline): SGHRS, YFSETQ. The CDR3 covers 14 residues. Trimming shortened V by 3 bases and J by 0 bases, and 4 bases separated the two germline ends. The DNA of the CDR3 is TGCGCCAGCAGCTCAAGCTCTGGGGCCAACGTCCTGACTTTC. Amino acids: CASSSSSGANVLTF.

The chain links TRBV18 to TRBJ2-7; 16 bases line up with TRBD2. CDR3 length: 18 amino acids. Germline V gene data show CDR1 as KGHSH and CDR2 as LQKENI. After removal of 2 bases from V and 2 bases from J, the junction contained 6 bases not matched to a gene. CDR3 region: CASSPETGTSGGAYEQYV. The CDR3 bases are TGTGCCAGCTCACCAGAAACCGGGACTAGCGGGGGGGCCTACGAGCAGTACGTC.

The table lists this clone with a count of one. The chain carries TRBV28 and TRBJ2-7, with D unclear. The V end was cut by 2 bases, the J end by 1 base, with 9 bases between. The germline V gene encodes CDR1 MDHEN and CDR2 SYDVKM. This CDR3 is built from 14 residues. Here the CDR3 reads CASSLRLGSYEQYF. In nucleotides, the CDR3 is TGTGCCAGCAGTTTAAGACTGGGGTCCTACGAGCAGTACTTC.

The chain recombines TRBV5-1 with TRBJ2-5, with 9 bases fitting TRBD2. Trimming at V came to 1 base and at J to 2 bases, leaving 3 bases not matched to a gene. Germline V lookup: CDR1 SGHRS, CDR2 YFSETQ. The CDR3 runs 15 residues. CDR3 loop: CASSLPSGTQETQYF. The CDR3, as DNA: TGCGCCAGCAGCTTGCCTAGCGGGACTCAAGAGACCCAGTACTTC.

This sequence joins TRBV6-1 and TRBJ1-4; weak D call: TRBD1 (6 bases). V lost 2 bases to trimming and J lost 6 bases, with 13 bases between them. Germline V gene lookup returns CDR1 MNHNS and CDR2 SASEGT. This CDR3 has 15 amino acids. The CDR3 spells CASSEFGGEDEKLFF. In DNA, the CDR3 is TGTGCCAGCAGTGAATTTGGGGGCGAGGATGAAAAACTGTTTTTT.

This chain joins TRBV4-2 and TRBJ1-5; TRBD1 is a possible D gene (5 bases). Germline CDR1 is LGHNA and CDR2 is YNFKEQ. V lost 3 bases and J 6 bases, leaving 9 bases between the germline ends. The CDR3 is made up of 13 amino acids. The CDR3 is CASSHRVSQPQHF. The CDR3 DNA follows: TGTGCCAGCAGCCACAGGGTTTCTCAGCCCCAGCATTTT.

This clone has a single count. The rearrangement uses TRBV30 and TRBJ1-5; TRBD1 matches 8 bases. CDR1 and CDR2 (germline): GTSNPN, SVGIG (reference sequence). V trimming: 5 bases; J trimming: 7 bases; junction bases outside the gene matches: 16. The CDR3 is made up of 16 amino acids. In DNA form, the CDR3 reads TGTGCCTGGGGAACTGGGGCAGGGGGCGCCGGGCAGCCCCAGCATTTT. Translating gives CAWGTGAGGAGQPQHF.

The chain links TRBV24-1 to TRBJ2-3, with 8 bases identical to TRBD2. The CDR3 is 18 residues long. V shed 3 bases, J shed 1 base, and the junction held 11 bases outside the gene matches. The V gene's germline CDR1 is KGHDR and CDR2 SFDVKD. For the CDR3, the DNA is TGTGCCACCAGTGATCCATCTCTCGGGCGGGAGGGCACAGATACGCAGTATTTT. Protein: CATSDPSLGREGTDTQYF.

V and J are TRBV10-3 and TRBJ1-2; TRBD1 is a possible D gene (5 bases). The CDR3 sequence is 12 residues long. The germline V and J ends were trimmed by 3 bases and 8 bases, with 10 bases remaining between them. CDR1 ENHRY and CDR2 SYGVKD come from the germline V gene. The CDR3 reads CAISEFGDGYTF. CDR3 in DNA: TGTGCCATCAGTGAATTTGGGGACGGCTACACCTTC.

In DNA form, the CDR3 reads TGTGCCAGCAGCGTAGACGTACGGTCGGGGGAAAAACTGTTTTTT. This translates into CASSVDVRSGEKLFF. V usage is TRBV9 and J usage is TRBJ1-4; D is ambiguous. The V end was cut by 0 bases, the J end by 8 bases, with 14 bases between. Germline assignment: CDR1 SGDLS and CDR2 YYNGEE. This CDR3 region has 15 residues.

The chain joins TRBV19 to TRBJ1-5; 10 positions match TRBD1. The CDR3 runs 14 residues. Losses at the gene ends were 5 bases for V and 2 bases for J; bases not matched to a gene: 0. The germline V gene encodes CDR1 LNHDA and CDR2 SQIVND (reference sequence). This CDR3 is CASSGQGGNQPQHF. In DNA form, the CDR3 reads TGTGCCAGTAGTGGACAGGGGGGCAATCAGCCCCAGCATTTT.

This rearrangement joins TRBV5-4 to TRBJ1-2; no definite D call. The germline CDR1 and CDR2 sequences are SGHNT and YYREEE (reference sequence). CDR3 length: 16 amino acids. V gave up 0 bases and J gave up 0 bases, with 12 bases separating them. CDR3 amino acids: CASSLDSYSANYGYTF. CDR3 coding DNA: TGTGCCAGCAGCTTGGACAGTTACTCAGCTAACTATGGCTACACCTTC.

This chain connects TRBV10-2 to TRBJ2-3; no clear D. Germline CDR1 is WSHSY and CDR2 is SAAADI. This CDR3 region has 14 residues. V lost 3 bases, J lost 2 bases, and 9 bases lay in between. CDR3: CASSESVLTDTQYF. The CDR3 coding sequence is TGCGCCAGCAGTGAAAGCGTGCTCACAGATACGCAGTATTTT.

CDR3 coding DNA: TGTGCCAGCAGCTTGCAGGGGCGAACTGAAGCTTTCTTT. The encoded protein is CASSLQGRTEAFF. The chain carries TRBV11-2 and TRBJ1-1, with a possible D match to TRBD1 (6 bases). The CDR3 is 13 amino acids. From germline, CDR1 is SGHAT and CDR2 FQNNGV. V lost 3 bases to trimming and J lost 5 bases, with 10 bases between them.

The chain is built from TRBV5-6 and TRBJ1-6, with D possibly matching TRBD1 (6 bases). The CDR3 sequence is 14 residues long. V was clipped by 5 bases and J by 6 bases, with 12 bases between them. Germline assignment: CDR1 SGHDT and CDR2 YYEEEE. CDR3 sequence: CASRRTVSNSPLHF. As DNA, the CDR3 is TGTGCCAGCAGAAGGACAGTCAGTAATTCACCCCTCCACTTT.

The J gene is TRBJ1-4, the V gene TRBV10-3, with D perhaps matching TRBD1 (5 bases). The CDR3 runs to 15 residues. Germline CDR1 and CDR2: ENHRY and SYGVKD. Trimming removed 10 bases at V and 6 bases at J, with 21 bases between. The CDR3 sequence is CATKGPSREHEKLFF. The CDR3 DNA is TGTGCCACCAAAGGCCCAAGCAGGGAACATGAAAAACTGTTTTTT.

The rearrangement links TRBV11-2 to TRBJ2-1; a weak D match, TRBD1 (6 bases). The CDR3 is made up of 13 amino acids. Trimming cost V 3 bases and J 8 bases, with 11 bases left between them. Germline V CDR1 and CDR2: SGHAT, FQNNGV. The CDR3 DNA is TGTGCCAGCAGCTTGGGCAGGGGTGATGAGCAGTTCTTC. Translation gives CASSLGRGDEQFF.

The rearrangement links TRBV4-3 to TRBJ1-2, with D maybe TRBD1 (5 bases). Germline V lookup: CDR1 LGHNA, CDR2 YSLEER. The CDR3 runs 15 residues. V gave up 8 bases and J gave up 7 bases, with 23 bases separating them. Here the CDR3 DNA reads TGCGCCAGCTCCACCGTGGGACCTTCCTCCGCTGGCTACACCTTC. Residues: CASSTVGPSSAGYTF.

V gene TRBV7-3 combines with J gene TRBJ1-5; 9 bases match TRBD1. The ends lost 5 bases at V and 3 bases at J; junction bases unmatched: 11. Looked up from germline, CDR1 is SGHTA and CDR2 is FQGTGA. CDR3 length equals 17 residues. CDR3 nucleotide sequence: TGTGCCAGCAGCGCACCAACCCGGGACAGGGACAATCAGCCCCAGCATTTT. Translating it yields CASSAPTRDRDNQPQHF.

The CDR3 is CSVGGGVGYNEQFF. The DNA for the CDR3 is TGCAGCGTTGGCGGCGGGGTGGGATACAATGAGCAGTTCTTC. The genes are TRBV29-1 and TRBJ2-1, with D possibly being TRBD2 (6 bases). V was cut by 4 bases and J by 4 bases, with 14 bases left in between. The CDR3 loop spans 14 amino acids. Germline V gene sequence: CDR1 SQVTM, CDR2 ANQGSEA.

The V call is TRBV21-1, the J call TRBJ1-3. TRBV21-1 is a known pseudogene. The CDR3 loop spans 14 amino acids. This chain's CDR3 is CASSMRPSGNTIYF. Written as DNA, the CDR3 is TGTGCCAGCAGCATGAGGCCTTCTGGAAACACCATATATTTT.